This T cell receptor (beta chain) was documented in a study of response to subunit inactivated influenza vaccine. Study-level results: Seasonal influenza vaccination, on each occasion, was suggested by the authors to recruit few new T cells.

With respect to this clonotype: Its antigen remains unidentified.

TCRdb re-called the RT-PCR reads through MiXCR, storing one row per CDR3 protein. The profile shows around 480,000 distinct CDR3 sequences, more than 15% of them singletons. This CDR3 contains 15 residues. Germline V gene sequence: CDR1 DFQATT, CDR2 SNEGSKA (reference sequence). Deletions cut 3 bases from V and 4 bases from J, with 16 bases between. This sequence joins TRBV20-1 and TRBJ2-1; D is perhaps TRBD1 (5 bases). The receptor's source is a man between 50 and 75 years old who received an inactivated influenza vaccine. Source: CD4+ T cells sorted from PBMCs, taken less than 25 months after vaccination. The CDR3 DNA is TGCAGTGCTAGCCGGGCAGGGAAAGATTACAATGAGCAGTTCTTC. Protein sequence: CSASRAGKDYNEQFF.